Described below is a single TCR beta chain sequence and its context. Its cognate antigen has yet to be identified. No base quality values were provided; no much bigger clone lies one nucleotide off. The CDR1 and CDR2 encoded by the germline V gene are MNHEY and SVGAGI. The germline V end is reduced by 4 bases and the J end by 6 bases; junction bases left unmatched: 7. The CDR3 measures 16 amino acids from cysteine to phenylalanine. CDR3 DNA is the only sequence kept; it has 48 bases, read in frame from the first base. The data are from a study of blood T cell repertoires in COVID-19 (dated by TCRdb to between 2020 and 2021). Background on the whole study: The collaborator samples originated in the United States, Italy and Spain and spanned the acute and convalescent phases of COVID-19. The material from the prospective study consisted of cDNA or gDNA derived from T cells, B-cell-depleted T cells, or PBMCs. Subjects who had been exposed to COVID-19, were actively infected with it, or had recovered from it provided the deeply sampled blood TCRbeta repertoires that made up the dataset. A freely available public database, intended as a resource for researchers studying the immune response to SARS-CoV-2, is where the repertoires were released. Samples came from the ongoing ImmuneRACE study (first 160 participants) plus 1,254 subjects from 6 global collaborators. Sample metadata almost always included a de-identified subject ID, COVID-19 status, age in years and sex. Where available, HLA class I and class II types were obtained from metadata supplied by the sample provider rather than from assay-based typing.

What the study reported, not specific to this receptor: Clinical and demographic metadata were provided uncurated, with the amount varying by source and participant.

The collaborating institutions used their own protocols to collect whole blood in K2EDTA tubes. For TCRbeta analysis, collaborators shipped samples as frozen whole blood, isolated PBMCs, or DNA extracted from either of those sample types. The immunoSEQ Assay, a bias-controlled multiplex PCR, was used to amplify TCRbeta CDR3 regions from genomic DNA. The study's own analysis went as follows. Nucleated cell counts per sample were estimated from amplification of reference gene primers within the assay. Sequence reads were collapsed and filtered to measure the absolute abundance of every unique TCRbeta CDR3 rearrangement. For each sample, productive Simpson clonality was calculated as the square root of Simpson's diversity index over productive rearrangements. TCRdb mirrors the immuneACCESS table, restricted to in-frame sequences. Some clones are absent from its copies; in checked studies, under half trace to an unresolved V gene, and the reason for the others is unknown. V and J calls and clone size are as listed in that table; D and trimming were resolved from the DNA. In all, the sample holds about 210,000 clones, and 70% to 90% of those were seen once. The top ten hold roughly 8% of the sample.

Here the chain combines TRBV6-5 and TRBJ1-6, with 9 middle bases fitting TRBD1. The sample taken for sequencing was peripheral blood. This sequence originates from a woman aged 50 to 60 with active or convalescent COVID-19. The CDR3 reads as follows: CASSSTGGPFNSPLHF. The nucleotides are TGTGCCAGCAGTTCCACAGGGGGCCCGTTTAATTCACCCCTCCACTTT.